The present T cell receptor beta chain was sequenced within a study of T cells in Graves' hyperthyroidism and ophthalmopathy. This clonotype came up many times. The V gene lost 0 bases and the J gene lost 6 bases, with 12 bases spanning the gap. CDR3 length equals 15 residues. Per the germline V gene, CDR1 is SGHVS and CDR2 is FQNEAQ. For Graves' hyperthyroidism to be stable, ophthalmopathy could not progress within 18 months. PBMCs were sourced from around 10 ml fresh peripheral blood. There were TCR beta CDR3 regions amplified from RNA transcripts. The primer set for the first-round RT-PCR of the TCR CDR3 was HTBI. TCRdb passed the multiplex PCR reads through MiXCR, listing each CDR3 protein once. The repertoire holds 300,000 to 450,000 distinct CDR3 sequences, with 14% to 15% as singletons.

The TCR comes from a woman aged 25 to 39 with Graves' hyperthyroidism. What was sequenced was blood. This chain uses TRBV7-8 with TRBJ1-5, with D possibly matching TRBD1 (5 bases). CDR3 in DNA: TGTGCCAGCAGCTTAGCAGGGACTAGGAGTCAGCCCCAGCATTTT. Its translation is CASSLAGTRSQPQHF. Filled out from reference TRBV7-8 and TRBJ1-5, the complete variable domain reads GAGVSQSPRYKVAKRGQDVALRCDPISGHVSLFWYQQALGQGPEFLTYFQNEAQLDKSGLPSDRFFAERPEGSVSTLKIQRTQQEDSAVYLCASSLAGTRSQPQHFGDGTRLSIL.